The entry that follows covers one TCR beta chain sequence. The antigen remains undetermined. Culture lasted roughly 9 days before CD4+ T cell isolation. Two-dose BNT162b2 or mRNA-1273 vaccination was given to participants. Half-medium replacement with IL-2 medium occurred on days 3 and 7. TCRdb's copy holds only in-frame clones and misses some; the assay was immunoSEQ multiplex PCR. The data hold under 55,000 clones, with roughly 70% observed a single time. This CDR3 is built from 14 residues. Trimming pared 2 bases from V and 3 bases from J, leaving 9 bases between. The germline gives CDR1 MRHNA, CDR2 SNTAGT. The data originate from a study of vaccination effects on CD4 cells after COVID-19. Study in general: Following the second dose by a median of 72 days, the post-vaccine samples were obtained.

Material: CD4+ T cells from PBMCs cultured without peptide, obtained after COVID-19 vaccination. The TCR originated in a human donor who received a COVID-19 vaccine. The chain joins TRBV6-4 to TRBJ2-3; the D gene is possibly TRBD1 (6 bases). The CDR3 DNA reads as TGTGCCAGCAGTGACGGGGGCAGTACAGATACGCAGTATTTT. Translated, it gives CASSDGGSTDTQYF.